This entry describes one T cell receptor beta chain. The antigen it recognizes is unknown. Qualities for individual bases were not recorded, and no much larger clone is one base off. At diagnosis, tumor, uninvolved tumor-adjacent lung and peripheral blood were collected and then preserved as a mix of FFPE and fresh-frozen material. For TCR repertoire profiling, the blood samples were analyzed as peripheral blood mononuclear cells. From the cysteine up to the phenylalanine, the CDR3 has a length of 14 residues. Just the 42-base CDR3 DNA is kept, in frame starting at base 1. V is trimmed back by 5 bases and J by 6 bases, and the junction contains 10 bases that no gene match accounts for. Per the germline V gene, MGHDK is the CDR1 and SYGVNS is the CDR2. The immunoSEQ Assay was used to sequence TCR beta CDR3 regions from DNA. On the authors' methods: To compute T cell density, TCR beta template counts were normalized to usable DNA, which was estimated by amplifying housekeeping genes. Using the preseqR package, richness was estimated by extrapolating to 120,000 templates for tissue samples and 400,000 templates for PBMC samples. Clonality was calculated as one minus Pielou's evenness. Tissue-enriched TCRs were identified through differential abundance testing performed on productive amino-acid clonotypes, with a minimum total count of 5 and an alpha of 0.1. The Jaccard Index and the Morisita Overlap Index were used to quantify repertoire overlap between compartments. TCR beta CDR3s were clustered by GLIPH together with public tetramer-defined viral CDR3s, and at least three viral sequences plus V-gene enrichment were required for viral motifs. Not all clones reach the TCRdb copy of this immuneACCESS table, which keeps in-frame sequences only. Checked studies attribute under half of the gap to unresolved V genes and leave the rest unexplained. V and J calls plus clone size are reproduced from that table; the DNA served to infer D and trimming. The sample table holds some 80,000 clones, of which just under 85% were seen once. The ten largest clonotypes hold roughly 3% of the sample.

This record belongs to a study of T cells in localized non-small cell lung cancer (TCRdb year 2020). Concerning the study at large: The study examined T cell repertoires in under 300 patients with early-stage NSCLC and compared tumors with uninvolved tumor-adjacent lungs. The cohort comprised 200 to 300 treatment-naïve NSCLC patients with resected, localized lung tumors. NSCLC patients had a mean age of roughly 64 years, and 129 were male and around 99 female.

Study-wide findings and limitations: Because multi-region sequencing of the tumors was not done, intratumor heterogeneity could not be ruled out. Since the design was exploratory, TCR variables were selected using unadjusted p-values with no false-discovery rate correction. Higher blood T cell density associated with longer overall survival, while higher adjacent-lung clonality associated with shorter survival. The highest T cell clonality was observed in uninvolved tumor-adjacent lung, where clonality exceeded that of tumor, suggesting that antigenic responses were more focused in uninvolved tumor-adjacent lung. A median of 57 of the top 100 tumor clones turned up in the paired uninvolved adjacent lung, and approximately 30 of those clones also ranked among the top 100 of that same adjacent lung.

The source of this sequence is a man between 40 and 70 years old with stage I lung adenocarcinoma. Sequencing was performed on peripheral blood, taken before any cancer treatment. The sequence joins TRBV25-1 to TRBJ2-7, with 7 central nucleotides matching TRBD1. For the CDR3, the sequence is CASSPTGSWVEQYF. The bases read TGTGCCAGCAGTCCGACAGGGTCGTGGGTCGAGCAGTACTTC.